This passage covers 12 T cell receptor beta chains from one sample sequenced in a study of T cell repertoires in ileal Crohn's disease. TCRdb keeps only in-frame clones here, not all; method: immunoSEQ multiplex PCR. This table holds approximately 6,700 clones, 80% to 95% found once. Sequences were obtained from ileal tissue. The receptors come from an adult with Crohn's disease.

The gene calls are TRBV27 and TRBJ1-1; 7 bases align to TRBD1. Looked up from germline, CDR1 is MNHEY and CDR2 is SMNVEV (reference sequence). V dropped 6 bases and J dropped 2; count of bases not matched to a gene: 6. CDR3 size: 14 residues. This chain's CDR3 is CASRRGQANTEAFF. The CDR3 nucleotides are TGTGCCAGCAGGAGAGGACAGGCTAACACTGAAGCTTTCTTT.

This clone came up once. V is TRBV11-2 and J is TRBJ2-3, with 8 bases matching TRBD2. Germline assignment: CDR1 SGHAT and CDR2 FQNNGV. The CDR3 is 13 residues long. The J segment lost 4 bases and the V segment lost 4 bases, leaving 1 base of the junction unmatched. The DNA of the CDR3 is TGTGCCAGCAGCTCCGGGAGGGCAGATACGCAGTATTTT. Its protein is CASSSGRADTQYF. The whole variable domain, filled in from reference TRBV11-2 and TRBJ2-3, reads EAGVAQSPRYKIIEKRQSVAFWCNPISGHATLYWYQQILGQGPKLLIQFQNNGVVDDSQLPKDRFSAERLKGVDSTLKIQPAKLEDSAVYLCASSSGRADTQYFGPGTRLTVL.

The V call is TRBV6-1, the J call TRBJ2-5, with D possibly matching TRBD2 (6 bases). The CDR3 contains 14 residues. Trimming left V 6 bases short and J 4 bases short, with 15 bases between. Germline assignment: CDR1 MNHNS and CDR2 SASEGT. The CDR3 is CASSGRRGGETQYF. In DNA, the CDR3 is TGTGCCAGCAGCGGAAGGCGGGGTGGAGAGACCCAGTACTTC.

The rearrangement links TRBV10-3 to TRBJ2-3; 7 bases agree with TRBD2. From germline, CDR1 is ENHRY and CDR2 SYGVKD. This CDR3 spans 13 amino acids. V shed 8 bases, J shed 6 bases, and the junction held 8 bases outside the gene matches. The CDR3 nucleotides are TGTGCCATCCGGGCGGGAGTGTTGGATACGCAGTATTTT. Its protein is CAIRAGVLDTQYF.

This sequence joins TRBV19 and TRBJ2-2; 7 bases fit TRBD1. This CDR3 spans 16 amino acids. Germline CDR1 LNHDA, CDR2 SQIVND (reference sequence). The J segment lost 0 bases and the V segment lost 5 bases, leaving 6 bases of the junction unmatched. CDR3 in DNA: TGTGCCAGTAGTGGCTTTGGGACAGCGAACACCGGGGAGCTGTTTTTT. Its protein is CASSGFGTANTGELFF.

This chain uses TRBV11-2 with TRBJ1-1; D is possibly TRBD1 (6 bases). Trimming pared 1 base from V and 5 bases from J, leaving 14 bases between. Germline CDR1 is SGHAT and CDR2 is FQNNGV. The CDR3 loop spans 15 amino acids. Here the CDR3 reads CASSLGGLRGTEAFF. The CDR3 nucleotides are TGTGCCAGCAGCTTAGGGGGACTAAGGGGGACTGAAGCTTTCTTT.

The chain links TRBV2 to TRBJ2-5, with 8 bases identical to TRBD1. The V segment lost 9 bases and the J segment 0 bases; nucleotides outside the gene matches: 3. Germline CDR1 and CDR2: SNHLY and FYNNEI. This CDR3 contains 13 residues. CDR3 loop: CARDRGNQETQYF. The CDR3 bases are TGTGCCAGAGACAGGGGCAACCAAGAGACCCAGTACTTC.

V is TRBV4-1 and J is TRBJ1-2; D remains ambiguous. This CDR3 comprises 15 residues. The V gene's germline CDR1 is MGHRA and CDR2 YSYEKL. Trimming stripped 0 bases from V and 0 bases from J, with 8 bases between. The CDR3 protein is CASSQDSVPNYGYTF. CDR3 coding DNA: TGCGCCAGCAGCCAAGATTCTGTCCCTAACTATGGCTACACCTTC.

The chain carries TRBV6-5 and TRBJ2-7, with D possibly matching TRBD2 (6 bases). The CDR3 consists of 13 residues. Trimming shortened V by 6 bases and J by 7 bases, and 16 bases separated the two germline ends. Germline values: CDR1 MNHEY, CDR2 SVGAGI. The CDR3 sequence is CASRKEGGREQYF. The CDR3, as DNA: TGTGCCAGCAGGAAGGAGGGAGGTAGGGAGCAGTACTTC.

The chain joins TRBV15 to TRBJ1-5, with unresolved D. Trimming left V 3 bases short and J 0 bases short, with 6 bases between. Germline V gene sequence: CDR1 LNHNV, CDR2 YYDKDF (reference sequence). There are 14 residues in the CDR3. The CDR3 reads CATSSVSSNQPQHF. For the CDR3, the DNA is TGTGCCACCAGCAGCGTATCTAGCAATCAGCCCCAGCATTTT. The full variable domain, its missing parts supplied by reference TRBV15 and TRBJ1-5, is DAMVIQNPRYQVTQFGKPVTLSCSQTLNHNVMYWYQQKSSQAPKLLFHYYDKDFNNEADTPDNFQSRRPNTSFCFLDIRSPGLGDTAMYLCATSSVSSNQPQHFGDGTRLSIL.

The J gene is TRBJ1-1, the V gene TRBV30; TRBD1 is a possible D gene (5 bases). Germline CDR1 and CDR2: GTSNPN and SVGIG (reference sequence). The CDR3 is 13 residues long. V lost 2 bases to trimming and J lost 5 bases, with 12 bases between them. CDR3 sequence reads: CAWSPDSPTEAFF. Written as DNA, the CDR3 is TGTGCCTGGAGTCCCGACAGTCCGACTGAAGCTTTCTTT.

This clone was found once. The rearrangement joins TRBV28 to TRBJ1-6, with 9 bases identical to TRBD1. This CDR3 has 16 amino acids. Germline loops: CDR1 MDHEN, CDR2 SYDVKM. J lost 6 bases, V lost 6 bases, and 9 bases had no gene match. The CDR3 coding sequence is TGTGCCAGCAGAAGTGAGGGACAGGGTATTAATTCACCCCTCCACTTT. Its protein is CASRSEGQGINSPLHF.